This T cell receptor (beta chain) stems from a study of T cell responses to AZD1222 COVID-19 vaccine. Study outcomes and limitations: CD4 TCRs linked to vaccination spanned spike, dominating at 160-218 and 743-854. Nearly half of the spike-specific TCRs reportedly recognize variant regions that carry no mutations. At baseline, seropositivity was found in only a handful of AZD1222 recipients.

Only in-frame clones appear in the TCRdb table, and some are missing; sequencing was by immunoSEQ multiplex PCR. The table lists 100,000 to 150,000 clones, about 86% of them singletons, with around 10% in the top ten. Only one count was recorded for this clone. Antigen: not known. This CDR3 comprises 17 residues. The junction had 4 bases not matched to a gene; V was cut back by 2 bases and J by 0 bases. Germline CDR1 MGHRA, CDR2 YSYEKL. The sample in question was peripheral blood, obtained on day 0 of AZD1222 vaccination. The chain links TRBV4-1 to TRBJ2-1; 10 bases map to TRBD2. This receptor was taken from an adult in good health. As DNA, the CDR3 is TGCGCCAGCAGCCAAAGTAGCGGGAGGAGCTCCTACAATGAGCAGTTCTTC. This encodes CASSQSSGRSSYNEQFF.